The clone carrying this T cell receptor (beta chain) was observed once. Its cognate antigen is unknown. CDR3 size: 16 residues. The ends lost 6 bases at V and 1 base at J; junction bases unmatched: 6. Germline CDR1 SGDLS, CDR2 YYNGEE. The data derive from a study of shared clonotypes between healthy human individuals. Regarding the study as a whole: A small donor pool kept down the genetic and exposure-history diversity that was represented.

Sequenced by immunoSEQ multiplex PCR; TCRdb stores in-frame clones only, minus some. The table includes roughly 490,000 clones, around 80% detected once. The origin of this receptor is a woman aged 35 to 49 in good health. Some clones in this sample may be carry-over from other donors' samples. The sequencing sample was made of PBMCs. The chain couples TRBV9 to TRBJ2-5; 13 bases align to TRBD2. The CDR3 spells CASTQGLAGFQETQYF. The CDR3, as DNA: TGTGCCAGCACCCAGGGACTAGCGGGATTCCAAGAGACCCAGTACTTC.